Below are 29 T cell receptor beta chains sequenced from a single sample in a study of Graves' ophthalmopathy and Graves' hyperthyroidism. Amplification from RNA transcripts yielded the TCR beta CDR3 regions. RT-PCR was first run with HTBI primers, then multiplex PCR in a second round. TCRdb independently ran MiXCR on the multiplex PCR reads; one entry per CDR3 protein. The sample consists of 450,000 to 600,000 distinct CDR3 sequences, 35% to 45% of them appearing once. The material sequenced was peripheral blood or thyroid tissue (not recorded which). The receptors stem from an adult man with Graves' hyperthyroidism.

The chain employs TRBV7-3 and TRBJ2-5; 11 bases map to TRBD1. The length of the CDR3 is 17 residues. Germline values: CDR1 SGHTA, CDR2 FQGTGA. J gave up 7 bases and V 3 bases, and 13 bases lay outside the gene matches. DNA of the CDR3: TGTGCCAGCAGCTTGGGACAGGGGGGAGGGGTTATAGCGACCCAGTACTTC. Its translation: CASSLGQGGGVIATQYF.

The chain recombines TRBV6-9 with TRBJ1-1; D possibly corresponds to TRBD1 (6 bases). The CDR3 spans 10 residues. The V gene's germline CDR1 is MNHGY and CDR2 SVAAGI. V lost 5 bases, J lost 14 bases, and 12 bases lay in between. In DNA, the CDR3 is TGTGCCAGCAGTGAAGGGGGAGGATTCTTT. Its protein product is CASSEGGGFF.

This clonotype was observed many times. This sequence joins TRBV12-3 or TRBV12-4 and TRBJ2-7, with 7 bases fitting TRBD2. Unmatched junction bases numbered 9, after V lost 2 bases and J lost 2 bases. The CDR3 covers 16 residues. This CDR3 is CASSLRPPREAYEQYF. In nucleotides, the CDR3 is TGTGCCAGCAGTTTAAGGCCCCCCCGGGAGGCCTACGAGCAGTACTTC.

This clonotype came up many times. This chain joins TRBV25-1 and TRBJ2-6, with D uncertain. Trimming stripped 3 bases from V and 0 bases from J, with 3 bases between. This CDR3 has 14 amino acids. The germline V gene has CDR1 MGHDK and CDR2 SYGVNS. CDR3 coding DNA: TGTGCCAGCAGTGAGAACTCTGGGGCCAACGTCCTGACTTTC. It codes for CASSENSGANVLTF.

The rearrangement links TRBV28 to TRBJ2-7, with D perhaps matching TRBD2 (6 bases). This CDR3 has 15 amino acids. Germline lookup yields CDR1 MDHEN and CDR2 SYDVKM. V lost 7 bases and J 0 bases, leaving 16 bases between the germline ends. This chain's CDR3 is CASTEEGRSSYEQYF. CDR3 in DNA: TGTGCCAGCACCGAGGAAGGGAGGAGCTCCTACGAGCAGTACTTC. Supplemented by reference TRBV28 and TRBJ2-7, the full variable domain reads DVKVTQSSRYLVKRTGEKVFLECVQDMDHENMFWYRQDPGLGLRLIYFSYDVKMKEKGDIPEGYSVSREKKERFSLILESASTNQTSMYLCASTEEGRSSYEQYFGPGTRLTVT.

This clonotype appeared many times. The V call is TRBV6-5, the J call TRBJ1-1; D is unresolved. CDR3 length: 13 residues. V shed 6 bases and J shed 4 bases, with 12 bases lying between them. The germline gives CDR1 MNHEY, CDR2 SVGAGI. Written as DNA, the CDR3 is TGTGCCAGCAGCCCATGGTACCTCACTGAAGCTTTCTTT. It specifies CASSPWYLTEAFF.

In this sample, this clonotype turned up many times. This chain uses TRBV25-1 with TRBJ1-6; TRBD1 matches at 7 bases. Germline V gene lookup returns CDR1 MGHDK and CDR2 SYGVNS. V gave up 3 bases and J gave up 10 bases; unmatched junction bases: 12. The CDR3 has 16 residues. For the CDR3, the DNA is TGTGCCAGCAGTGATTCGGCGGTAGGGGGCAACTCACCCCTCCACTTT. Translation gives CASSDSAVGGNSPLHF.

In regard to this clonotype: A clone one base away is much larger, so this may be a read error. The V call is TRBV6-6, the J call TRBJ2-7; D is undetermined. The CDR3 is made up of 15 amino acids. CDR1 is MNHNY, CDR2 SVGAGI, per germline (reference sequence). The CDR3 spells CASSHSKHRSYEQYF. The CDR3 nucleotides read TGTGCCAGCAGTCACTCGAAGCACAGATCCTACGAGCAGTACTTC.

This clonotype was observed a few times. The chain recombines TRBV29-1 with TRBJ2-7; 10 bases line up with TRBD2. The J segment lost 1 base and the V segment lost 5 bases, leaving 2 bases of the junction unmatched. Germline V gives CDR1 SQVTM, CDR2 ANQGSEA. The CDR3 runs to 13 residues. This CDR3 is CSVWGLASYEQYF. DNA for the CDR3: TGCAGCGTTTGGGGACTAGCGTCCTACGAGCAGTACTTC.

V is TRBV12-3 or TRBV12-4 and J is TRBJ1-5, with D possibly TRBD1 on 6 matching bases. CDR3 length: 13 amino acids. The V end was cut by 9 bases, the J end by 3 bases, with 12 bases between. The CDR3 protein is CASRGGVNQPQHF. The CDR3 coding sequence is TGTGCCAGTCGAGGGGGGGTCAATCAGCCCCAGCATTTT.

The genes are TRBV28 and TRBJ1-4; weak D call: TRBD1 (6 bases). CDR1 and CDR2 from the germline V gene are MDHEN and SYDVKM. This CDR3 spans 12 amino acids. V lost 4 bases to trimming and J lost 8 bases, with 8 bases between them. CDR3 loop: CASSSGVEKLFF. The CDR3 bases are TGTGCCAGCAGTTCAGGGGTGGAAAAACTGTTTTTT. Full variable domain (outside the CDR3, taken from reference TRBV28 and TRBJ1-4): DVKVTQSSRYLVKRTGEKVFLECVQDMDHENMFWYRQDPGLGLRLIYFSYDVKMKEKGDIPEGYSVSREKKERFSLILESASTNQTSMYLCASSSGVEKLFFGSGTQLSVL.

In this sample, this clonotype turned up many times. V is TRBV7-8 and J is TRBJ1-1; 8 bases are a match to TRBD1. Germline CDR1 reads SGHVS; CDR2 reads FQNEAQ. The CDR3 runs 15 residues. Trimming took 7 bases from V and 4 from J; bases not matched to a gene: 11. In nucleotides, the CDR3 is TGTGCCAGCACCGGCGGGCCAGGGGGCTTCACTGAAGCTTTCTTT. Amino acids: CASTGGPGGFTEAFF.

The V and J genes are TRBV14 and TRBJ2-7; D unclear. The ends were cut back, 1 base at V and 0 bases at J, with 7 bases in the middle. The CDR3 spans 14 residues. Per the germline V gene, CDR1 is SGHDN and CDR2 is FVKESK. The DNA of the CDR3 is TGTGCCAGCAGCCAAGGGCGAATCTCCTACGAGCAGTACTTC. Amino acid sequence: CASSQGRISYEQYF.

This clonotype was seen at least ten times. The genes are TRBV24-1 and TRBJ2-6; D uncertain. The CDR3 runs 15 residues. Trimming left V 4 bases short and J 0 bases short, with 6 bases between. Germline CDR1 and CDR2: KGHDR and SFDVKD. The chain's CDR3 is CATSDMSSGANVLTF. DNA of the CDR3: TGTGCCACCAGTGACATGAGCTCTGGGGCCAACGTCCTGACTTTC.

As regards this clonotype: Only one base separates this from a far larger clonotype, so it likely reflects a read error. The chain joins TRBV19 to TRBJ2-5; D gene ambiguous. Trimming removed 5 bases from V and 3 bases from J, with 10 bases in between. Germline V gene lookup returns CDR1 LNHDA and CDR2 SQIVND (reference sequence). The CDR3 has 13 amino acids. The CDR3 spells CASSPTREETQYF. Written as DNA, the CDR3 is TGTGCCAGTAGTCCGACAAGGGAAGAGACCCAGTACTTC.

This clonotype was detected many times. This chain links TRBV6-5 with TRBJ1-1; D is unresolved. The germline V and J ends were trimmed by 2 bases and 5 bases, with 15 bases remaining between them. CDR1 is MNHEY, CDR2 SVGAGI, per germline. There are 15 residues in the CDR3. CDR3 sequence: CASSYTPALSTEAFF. The DNA for the CDR3 is TGTGCCAGCAGTTACACCCCTGCCCTTTCGACTGAAGCTTTCTTT.

This clonotype has ten or more counts. J is TRBJ1-6 and V is TRBV7-6; tentatively, D is TRBD1 (5 bases). The CDR3 length is 16 residues. The germline V gene has CDR1 SGHVS and CDR2 FNYEAQ. V lost 3 bases to trimming and J lost 6 bases, with 15 bases between them. The chain's CDR3 is CASSFSPAGGNSPLHF. Here the CDR3 DNA reads TGTGCCAGCAGCTTCTCGCCGGCGGGGGGTAATTCACCCCTCCACTTT.

This clonotype has at least ten counts. The chain is built from TRBV7-6 and TRBJ1-4; the D is unclear. The germline V gene has CDR1 SGHVS and CDR2 FNYEAQ. V shed 2 bases and J shed 0 bases, with 7 bases lying between them. There are 15 residues in the CDR3. DNA of the CDR3: TGTGCCAGCAGCTTAACCCAGGCAACTAATGAAAAACTGTTTTTT. This gives the protein CASSLTQATNEKLFF.

The chain uses TRBV11-2 and TRBJ2-5; TRBD2 matches at 8 bases. Trimming removed 5 bases from V and 7 bases from J; junction bases left unmatched: 6. The CDR3 is 13 residues long. Germline CDR1 is SGHAT and CDR2 is FQNNGV. This CDR3 is CASSLGLVGTQYF. CDR3 coding DNA: TGTGCCAGCAGCCTGGGACTAGTCGGGACCCAGTACTTC.

This rearrangement joins TRBV6-6 to TRBJ1-5, with D tentatively TRBD1 (5 bases). CDR1 and CDR2 from the germline V gene are MNHNY and SVGAGI (reference sequence). The germline V and J ends were trimmed by 5 bases and 4 bases, with 15 bases remaining between them. The CDR3 is 15 residues long. CDR3 sequence: CASSLTAAGNQPQHF. The CDR3 DNA sequence: TGTGCCAGCAGTCTGACAGCGGCAGGGAATCAGCCCCAGCATTTT.

The sample holds a few counts of this clonotype. V gene TRBV20-1 combines with J gene TRBJ1-5, with 7 bases lining up with TRBD2. The end of the DNA is better explained by TRBJ2-3, so the J call may be wrong. The CDR3 is 14 amino acids. Germline assignment: CDR1 DFQATT and CDR2 SNEGSKA (reference sequence). The CDR3 protein is CSASRSGTTDTQYF. DNA of the CDR3: TGCAGTGCTAGTAGGAGCGGGACCACAGATACGCAGTATTTT.

This clonotype was counted many times. V is TRBV12-3 or TRBV12-4 and J is TRBJ2-2; D not certain. There are 13 residues in the CDR3. Trimming removed 4 bases from V and 3 bases from J, with 6 bases in between. The CDR3 DNA sequence: TGTGCCAGCAGTTATGCTTACACCGGGGAGCTGTTTTTT. This sequence encodes CASSYAYTGELFF.

This chain links TRBV27 with TRBJ2-7, with D perhaps being TRBD1 or TRBD2 (5 bases each). The length of the CDR3 is 15 residues. Looked up from germline, CDR1 is MNHEY and CDR2 is SMNVEV (reference sequence). The V and J ends lost 2 bases and 0 bases respectively, with 11 bases between them. CDR3 sequence reads: CASSLKGRSSYEQYF. The CDR3, as DNA: TGTGCCAGCAGTTTAAAGGGACGCAGCTCCTACGAGCAGTACTTC.

This clonotype has ten or more counts. CDR3 sequence (DNA): TGTGCCAGCAGCTTAACTAGCCTCCCGACAGAGACCCAGTACTTC. Its protein product is CASSLTSLPTETQYF. V usage is TRBV7-2 and J usage is TRBJ2-5, with D perhaps TRBD2 (6 bases). V was cut by 2 bases and J by 4 bases, with 14 bases left in between. The CDR3 sequence is 15 residues long. Germline V gene sequence: CDR1 SGHTA, CDR2 FQGNSA. The variable domain in full, completed from reference TRBV7-2 and TRBJ2-5, reads GAGVSQSPSNKVTEKGKDVELRCDPISGHTALYWYRQSLGQGLEFLIYFQGNSAPDKSGLPSDRFSAERTGGSVSTLTIQRTQQEDSAVYLCASSLTSLPTETQYFGPGTRLLVL.

This clonotype has only a few counts. Compared with germline, one end of the junction differs, possibly owing to a read error. The chain joins TRBV7-2 to TRBJ2-7, with D unclear. CDR3 length: 13 residues. Per the germline V gene, CDR1 is SGHTA and CDR2 is FQGNSA. The CDR3 region is CASSLDRFGPHDF. CDR3 nucleotides: TGTGCCAGCAGCTTAGATCGCTTTGGACCGCATGACTTC.

The rearrangement uses TRBV2 and TRBJ1-2; 8 bases agree with TRBD1. CDR3 length equals 12 residues. Germline values: CDR1 SNHLY, CDR2 FYNNEI. V shed 8 bases, J shed 8 bases, and the junction held 7 bases outside the gene matches. The CDR3 bases are TGTGCCAGCGATGCGGGGACAGGAGGCTACACCTTC. Translation: CASDAGTGGYTF.

V is TRBV19 and J is TRBJ2-2; D remains ambiguous. The CDR3 consists of 15 residues. Germline V CDR1 and CDR2: LNHDA, SQIVND (reference sequence). Trimming cost V 1 base and J 0 bases, with 6 bases left between them. The CDR3 DNA sequence: TGTGCCAGTAGTATAGGAGGATCGAACACCGGGGAGCTGTTTTTT. This translates into CASSIGGSNTGELFF.

The table lists this clonotype with many counts. The V and J genes are TRBV6-5 and TRBJ1-1; D unclear. The CDR3 is 11 residues long. V was trimmed by 2 bases and J by 7 bases, leaving 5 bases between them. The germline gives CDR1 MNHEY, CDR2 SVGAGI. CDR3 loop: CASSYASEAFF. DNA of the CDR3: TGTGCCAGCAGTTACGCGAGTGAAGCTTTCTTT.

This clonotype was detected once. V and J are TRBV29-1 and TRBJ2-7; TRBD2 agrees at 7 bases. Germline assignment: CDR1 SQVTM and CDR2 ANQGSEA. The CDR3 consists of 13 residues. The ends lost 8 bases at V and 2 bases at J; junction bases unmatched: 9. The DNA of the CDR3 is TGCAGCTCCGTCCGGGAGGTCCCCTACGAGCAGTACTTC. Its protein product is CSSVREVPYEQYF.